The 21 T cell receptor beta chains below were found in one sample sequenced in a study of blood T cells in healthy people across ages. For the second PCR, which ran for about 6 to 11 cycles, a sample-barcoded 5' primer and a J-beta primer mix were used. TCRdb ran MiXCR on the 5' RACE reads and lists one entry per CDR3 protein. The sample lists about 1.7 million distinct CDR3 sequences; roughly 28% were seen once. Sequences were obtained from blood. The receptors shown here come from a woman in her 30s in good health.

V usage is TRBV20-1 and J usage is TRBJ2-5; the match to TRBD2 covers 7 bases. Germline-derived CDR1 and CDR2 are DFQATT and SNEGSKA (reference sequence). With 0 bases clipped from V and 2 bases from J, the junction kept 6 bases outside the gene matches. The CDR3 has 15 amino acids. CDR3 DNA sequence: TGCAGTGCTAGAGATCTGGCGGGAGTACAAGAGACCCAGTACTTC. This sequence encodes CSARDLAGVQETQYF.

This clonotype has ten or more counts. The rearrangement uses TRBV7-2 and TRBJ2-4; TRBD2 agrees at 14 bases. The CDR3 runs 17 residues. Germline-derived CDR1 and CDR2 are SGHTA and FQGNSA. J gave up 8 bases and V 7 bases, and 13 bases lay outside the gene matches. DNA of the CDR3: TGTGCCAGCAACCCCGGGGGGACTAGCGGGAGTTGGGACATTCAGTACTTC. Its protein product is CASNPGGTSGSWDIQYF.

J is TRBJ2-1 and V is TRBV10-3; 9 bases agree with TRBD1. CDR1 and CDR2 (germline): ENHRY, SYGVKD. This CDR3 is 12 amino acids long. V lost 9 bases, J lost 4 bases, and 1 base stayed unmatched. The DNA for the CDR3 is TGTGCCATTGGACAGGGGTACAATGAGCAGTTCTTC. This gives the protein CAIGQGYNEQFF.

Worth noting for this clonotype: At one of its ends the junction is not consistent with the germline gene, which may arise from a read error. J is TRBJ2-1 and V is TRBV12-3 or TRBV12-4, with TRBD2 as a possible D gene (5 bases). The J call may be mistaken, given a closer DNA end match to TRBJ2-7. The CDR3 runs to 17 residues. CDR3 residues: CAGSTSLSGSSYNEQYF. As DNA, the CDR3 is TGTGCCGGCAGTACTAGTCTTTCGGGAAGCTCCTACAATGAGCAGTACTTC.

The J gene is TRBJ1-1, the V gene TRBV7-2; D may be TRBD1 (5 bases). Trimming stripped 4 bases from V and 11 bases from J, with 11 bases between. Germline values: CDR1 SGHTA, CDR2 FQGNSA. This CDR3 has 11 amino acids. The CDR3 DNA sequence: TGTGCCAGCAGCTCCAGGGAGACGGCTTTCTTT. Its translation: CASSSRETAFF.

This rearrangement joins TRBV29-1 to TRBJ1-4; the match to TRBD1 covers 7 bases. Germline values: CDR1 SQVTM, CDR2 ANQGSEA. Trimming removed 0 bases from V and 4 bases from J; junction bases left unmatched: 5. The CDR3 spans 15 residues. CDR3 sequence (DNA): TGCAGCGTTGAAGATCCCGCAGGGGGTAATGAAAAACTGTTTTTT. Encoded protein: CSVEDPAGGNEKLFF.

The chain joins TRBV5-5 to TRBJ1-2; 8 bases line up with TRBD1. The V gene end was trimmed by 4 bases and the J gene end by 11 bases; junction bases not matched to a gene: 13. This CDR3 is built from 14 residues. Germline values: CDR1 SGHKS, CDR2 YYEKEE (reference sequence). Written as DNA, the CDR3 is TGTGCCAGCAGCCGGCGTTTCGGGACAGGCGATTACACCTTC. It specifies CASSRRFGTGDYTF. Combining the CDR3 with reference TRBV5-5 and TRBJ1-2 gives the whole variable domain DAGVTQSPTHLIKTRGQQVTLRCSPISGHKSVSWYQQVLGQGPQFIFQYYEKEERGRGNFPDRFSARQFPNYSSELNVNALLLGDSALYLCASSRRFGTGDYTFGSGTRLTVV.

This clonotype was seen a handful of times. CDR3 DNA: TGTGCCAGCAGGGGACTAGCGGGGGGGCAACCGTCTGATGAGCAGTTCTTC. It yields the protein CASRGLAGGQPSDEQFF. The chain has TRBV27 and TRBJ2-1, with 16 positions matching TRBD2. The junction had 10 bases not matched to a gene; V was cut back by 6 bases and J by 8 bases. CDR1 is MNHEY and CDR2 is SMNVEV in the germline V gene (reference sequence). The length of the CDR3 is 17 residues.

The table lists this clonotype with many counts. The chain links TRBV7-9 to TRBJ2-5, with D uncertain. The V end was cut by 6 bases, the J end by 0 bases, with 11 bases between. CDR1 is SEHNR, CDR2 FQNEAQ, per germline (reference sequence). The CDR3 consists of 14 residues. Here the CDR3 reads CASSQQRNQETQYF. CDR3 in DNA: TGTGCCAGCAGTCAACAGAGGAACCAAGAGACCCAGTACTTC.

This clonotype has at least ten counts. The chain employs TRBV5-1 and TRBJ2-7, with D possibly matching TRBD1 (6 bases). The germline V gene has CDR1 SGHRS and CDR2 YFSETQ. Trimming stripped 0 bases from V and 2 bases from J, with 9 bases between. The CDR3 has 14 residues. As DNA, the CDR3 is TGCGCCAGCAGCTTGGATCAGGGGCCCTACGAGCAGTACTTC. This gives the protein CASSLDQGPYEQYF. The whole variable domain, remainder taken from reference TRBV5-1 and TRBJ2-7, is KAGVTQTPRYLIKTRGQQVTLSCSPISGHRSVSWYQQTPGQGLQFLFEYFSETQRNKGNFPGRFSGRQFSNSRSEMNVSTLELGDSALYLCASSLDQGPYEQYFGPGTRLTVT.

The J gene is TRBJ2-1, the V gene TRBV5-5; TRBD2 matches 8 bases. Germline V gene sequence: CDR1 SGHKS, CDR2 YYEKEE (reference sequence). With V trimmed by 4 bases and J by 4 bases, 22 bases remained unmatched. This CDR3 region has 20 residues. The CDR3 loop is CASSRVSGGVSTRSYNEQFF. CDR3 coding DNA: TGTGCCAGCAGCAGGGTGTCGGGGGGGGTCTCCACGCGCTCATACAATGAGCAGTTCTTC.

This clonotype came up many times. V is TRBV4-1 and J is TRBJ1-6; a possible D gene is TRBD1 (5 bases). Trimming cost V 0 bases and J 14 bases, with 8 bases left between them. Germline CDR1 MGHRA, CDR2 YSYEKL. The CDR3 has 12 residues. The CDR3, as DNA: TGCGCCAGCAGCCAAGATGGGGGGACCCTCCACTTT. Protein sequence: CASSQDGGTLHF.

This clonotype was detected only a few times. The chain couples TRBV6-5 to TRBJ2-7; D gene unclear. V lost 6 bases and J lost 6, with 21 bases in between. CDR1 is MNHEY and CDR2 is SVGAGI in the germline V gene. This CDR3 has 15 amino acids. The CDR3 loop reads CASSPGVGPVGEQYF. For the CDR3, the DNA is TGTGCCAGCAGCCCTGGGGTCGGTCCCGTTGGCGAGCAGTACTTC.

This clonotype was seen ten or more times. This chain links TRBV29-1 with TRBJ2-1; 11 bases agree with TRBD1. CDR1 and CDR2 (germline): SQVTM, ANQGSEA. Unmatched junction bases numbered 12, after V lost 2 bases and J lost 3 bases. CDR3 length equals 18 residues. This chain's CDR3 is CSVERRGQGGLRYNEQFF. Written as DNA, the CDR3 is TGCAGCGTTGAAAGGCGGGGACAGGGGGGCTTGCGCTACAATGAGCAGTTCTTC.

This clonotype was seen ten or more times. V usage is TRBV3-1 and J usage is TRBJ2-5; 12 nucleotides match TRBD2. The germline V gene has CDR1 LGHDT and CDR2 YNNKEL (reference sequence). This CDR3 has 16 amino acids. Trimming took 2 bases from V and 4 from J; bases not matched to a gene: 5. CDR3 coding DNA: TGTGCCAGCAGCCAAACGGGACTAGCGGGCCCAGAGACCCAGTACTTC. The encoded protein is CASSQTGLAGPETQYF.

This clonotype came up a few times. This rearrangement joins TRBV6-5 to TRBJ2-5, with a tentative D call TRBD1 (5 bases). The germline V gene encodes CDR1 MNHEY and CDR2 SVGAGI. The CDR3 totals 12 residues. V lost 8 bases and J 5 bases, leaving 12 bases between the germline ends. The CDR3 protein is CASRKGRETQYF. For the CDR3, the DNA is TGTGCCAGCCGAAAGGGGCGGGAGACCCAGTACTTC.

The V gene is TRBV3-1, the J gene TRBJ2-3; TRBD2 matches 13 bases. This CDR3 has 20 residues. In germline, CDR1 is LGHDT, CDR2 YNNKEL (reference sequence). J gave up 0 bases and V 4 bases, and 13 bases lay outside the gene matches. The CDR3 loop reads CASSRRRRRLAGGSTDTQYF. CDR3 nucleotides: TGTGCCAGCAGCCGCCGGCGGAGGAGACTAGCGGGGGGAAGCACAGATACGCAGTATTTT.

V gene TRBV4-3 combines with J gene TRBJ2-1; 9 bases fit TRBD2. This CDR3 is built from 14 residues. Germline trimming cut 1 base from V and 15 bases from J; bases unmatched to any gene: 10. Germline V gene sequence: CDR1 LGHNA, CDR2 YSLEER. The CDR3 loop reads CASSQGLAGTDPFF. CDR3 nucleotide sequence: TGCGCCAGCAGCCAAGGGCTAGCGGGAACTGATCCGTTCTTC.

This clonotype was observed at least ten times. V gene TRBV3-1 combines with J gene TRBJ2-7; 7 nucleotides line up with TRBD2. This CDR3 has 19 residues. V was clipped by 1 base and J by 1 base; unmatched bases: 16. Germline CDR1 LGHDT, CDR2 YNNKEL (reference sequence). The DNA for the CDR3 is TGTGCCAGCAGCCAAGCCGGAGGTTGGGGACCCGGGGGGTCCTACGAGCAGTACTTC. This codes for CASSQAGGWGPGGSYEQYF.

This clonotype showed up many times. V gene TRBV20-1 combines with J gene TRBJ2-3; D gene uncertain. The V gene lost 1 base and the J gene lost 0 bases, with 8 bases spanning the gap. This CDR3 contains 14 residues. Germline CDR1 DFQATT, CDR2 SNEGSKA (reference sequence). CDR3 in amino acids: CSARVQSSTDTQYF. CDR3 sequence (DNA): TGCAGTGCTAGAGTCCAGAGTAGCACAGATACGCAGTATTTT.

The rearrangement joins TRBV12-3 or TRBV12-4 to TRBJ2-3; D is perhaps TRBD1 or TRBD2 (5 bases each). The CDR3 totals 14 residues. Trimming stripped 6 bases from V and 4 bases from J, with 14 bases between. CDR3 amino acids: CASRWGSNADTQYF. CDR3 DNA: TGTGCCAGCAGATGGGGGAGTAACGCAGATACGCAGTATTTT.